This T cell receptor (beta chain) comes out of a study of OX40 agonist ivuxolimab in advanced cancers. Looking at the study overall: Prior anti-PD-1, anti-PD-L1 or anti-CTLA-4 therapy was allowed; 30% to 40% had some.

The method was immunoSEQ multiplex PCR; TCRdb's version includes in-frame clones alone and lacks a portion of them. The sample shows nearly 35,000 clones, over 80% of them seen only once. Whole-study results and caveats: Among the lowest levels of clonal expansion were found in partial responders at 0.1-3.0 mg/kg. More expanded clones were seen, on average, in CD8+ T cells than in CD4+.

The length of the CDR3 is 16 residues. Germline V CDR1 and CDR2: LNHDA, SQIVND (reference sequence). V lost 1 base and J 0 bases, leaving 11 bases between the germline ends. A note on this clone: Its antigen is undetermined.

The origin of this receptor is an adult with an advanced solid tumor such as melanoma, head and neck, liver or kidney cancer. The rearrangement joins TRBV19 to TRBJ2-3, with D maybe TRBD2 (6 bases). The sequences come from CD4+ or CD8+ T cells sorted from blood, collected in a trial of the OX40 agonist ivuxolimab. CDR3: CASSIAGLSSTDTQYF. The CDR3 DNA follows: TGTGCCAGTAGTATAGCGGGACTTTCTAGCACAGATACGCAGTATTTT.